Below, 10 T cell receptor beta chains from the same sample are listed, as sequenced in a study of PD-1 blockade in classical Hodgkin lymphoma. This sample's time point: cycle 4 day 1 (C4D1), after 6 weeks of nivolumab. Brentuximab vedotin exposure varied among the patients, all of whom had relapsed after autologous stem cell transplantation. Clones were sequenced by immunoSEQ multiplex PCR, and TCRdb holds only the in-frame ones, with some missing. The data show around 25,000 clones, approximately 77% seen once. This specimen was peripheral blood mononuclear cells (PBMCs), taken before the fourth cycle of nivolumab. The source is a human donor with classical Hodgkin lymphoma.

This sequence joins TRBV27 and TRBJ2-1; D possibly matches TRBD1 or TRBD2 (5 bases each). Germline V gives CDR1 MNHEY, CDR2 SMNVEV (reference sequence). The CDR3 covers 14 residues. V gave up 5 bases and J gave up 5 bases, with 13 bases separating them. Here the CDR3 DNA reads TGTGCCAGCAGTCTCCGGGACCACAACAATGAGCAGTTCTTC. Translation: CASSLRDHNNEQFF.

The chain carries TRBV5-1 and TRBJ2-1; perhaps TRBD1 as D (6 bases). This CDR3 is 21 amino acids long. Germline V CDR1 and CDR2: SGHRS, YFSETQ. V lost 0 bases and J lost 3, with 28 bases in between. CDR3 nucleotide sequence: TGCGCCAGCAGCTTGGCAAAGTCGAGGACAGTAACAAAAACTGTCTACAATGAGCAGTTCTTC. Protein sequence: CASSLAKSRTVTKTVYNEQFF.

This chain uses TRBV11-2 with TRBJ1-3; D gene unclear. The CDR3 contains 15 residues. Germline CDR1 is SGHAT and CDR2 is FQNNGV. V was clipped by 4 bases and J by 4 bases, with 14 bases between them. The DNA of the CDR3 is TGTGCCAGCAGCTCAATCGGGCGAAGAGGAAACACCATATATTTT. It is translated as CASSSIGRRGNTIYF. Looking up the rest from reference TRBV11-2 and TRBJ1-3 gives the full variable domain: EAGVAQSPRYKIIEKRQSVAFWCNPISGHATLYWYQQILGQGPKLLIQFQNNGVVDDSQLPKDRFSAERLKGVDSTLKIQPAKLEDSAVYLCASSSIGRRGNTIYFGEGSWLTVV.

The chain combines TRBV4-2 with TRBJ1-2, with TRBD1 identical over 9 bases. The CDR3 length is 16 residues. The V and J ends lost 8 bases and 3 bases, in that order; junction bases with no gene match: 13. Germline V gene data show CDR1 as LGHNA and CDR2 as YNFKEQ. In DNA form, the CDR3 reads TGTGCCAGCCACTCCGGGACAGGGTCGTCGGACTATGGCTACACCTTC. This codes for CASHSGTGSSDYGYTF.

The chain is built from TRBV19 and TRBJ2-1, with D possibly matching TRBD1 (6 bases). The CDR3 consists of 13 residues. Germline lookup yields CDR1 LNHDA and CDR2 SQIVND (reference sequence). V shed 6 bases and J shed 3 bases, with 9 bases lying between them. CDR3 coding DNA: TGTGCCAGTAGGCTGGACAGCTACAATGAGCAGTTCTTC. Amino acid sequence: CASRLDSYNEQFF.

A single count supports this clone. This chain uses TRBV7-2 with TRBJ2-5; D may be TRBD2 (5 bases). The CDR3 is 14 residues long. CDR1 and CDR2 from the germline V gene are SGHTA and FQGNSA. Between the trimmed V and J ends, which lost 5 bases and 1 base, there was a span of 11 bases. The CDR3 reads CASSPSRAQETQYF. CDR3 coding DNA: TGTGCCAGCAGCCCGTCGAGGGCCCAAGAGACCCAGTACTTC.

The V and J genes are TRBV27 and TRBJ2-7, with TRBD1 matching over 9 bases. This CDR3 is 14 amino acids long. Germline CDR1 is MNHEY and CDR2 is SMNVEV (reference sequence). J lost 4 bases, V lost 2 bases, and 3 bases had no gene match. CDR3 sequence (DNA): TGTGCCAGCAGTTTAACAGGGGGCAGGTACGAGCAGTACTTC. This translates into CASSLTGGRYEQYF.

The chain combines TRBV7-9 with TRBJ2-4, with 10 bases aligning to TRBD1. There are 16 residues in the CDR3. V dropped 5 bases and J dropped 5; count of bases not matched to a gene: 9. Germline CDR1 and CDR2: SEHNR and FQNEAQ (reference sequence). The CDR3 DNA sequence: TGTGCCAGCAGCAACAGACAGGGGGCTAAAGAAAACATTCAGTACTTC. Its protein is CASSNRQGAKENIQYF.

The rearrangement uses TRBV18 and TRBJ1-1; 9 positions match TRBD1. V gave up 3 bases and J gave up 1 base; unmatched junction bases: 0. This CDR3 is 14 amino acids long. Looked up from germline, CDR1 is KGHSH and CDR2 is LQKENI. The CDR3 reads CASSPGQGNTEAFF. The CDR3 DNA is TGTGCCAGCTCACCGGGACAGGGGAACACTGAAGCTTTCTTT.

The CDR3: CASRFRGDPTTEAFF. DNA for the CDR3: TGCGCCAGCAGATTCCGGGGGGACCCGACCACTGAAGCTTTCTTT. This chain joins TRBV5-1 and TRBJ1-1, with a weak D call TRBD1 (5 bases). V was shortened by 5 bases and J by 4 bases, with 18 bases between the two germline ends. Per the germline V gene, CDR1 is SGHRS and CDR2 is YFSETQ. The CDR3 loop spans 15 amino acids.